The following is a T cell receptor beta chain sequence with its context. This record comes from a study of blood T cell repertoires in COVID-19. Study overall: Specimens from acute and convalescent COVID-19 originated in the United States, Italy and Spain.

Here immunoSEQ multiplex PCR was the method, and the copy in TCRdb shows in-frame clones only, minus some. The table records about 83,000 clones, around 84% of them present only once. The CDR3 runs 14 residues. Germline V gene sequence: CDR1 MNHEY, CDR2 SVGAGI. Losses at the gene ends were 2 bases for V and 7 bases for J; bases not matched to a gene: 4. The receptor's source is a woman aged 80 or over in a cohort sampled during active or convalescent COVID-19. The chain couples TRBV6-5 to TRBJ2-4; 8 positions agree with TRBD1. Specimen: peripheral blood. CDR3 in amino acids: CASSYDRDRNIQYF. CDR3 DNA sequence: TGTGCCAGCAGTTACGACAGGGACAGGAACATTCAGTACTTC.